These 4 T cell receptor beta chains were all obtained from the same sample, sequenced in a study of T cells in Graves' hyperthyroidism and ophthalmopathy (dated by TCRdb to between 2018 and 2020). Libraries were constructed by multiplex PCR. TCRdb lists the instrument as Illumina HiSeq 2000. Amplification of TCR beta CDR3 regions was carried out from RNA transcripts. For the first round of RT-PCR on the TCR CDR3, the HTBI primer set was used together with the Qiagen OneStep RT-PCR kit. Through fastp at Q25 and MiXCR, TCRdb rebuilt clones from the public reads, retaining in-frame beta chains. One record per CDR3 amino acid sequence lists the most common genes and DNA. This sample is represented by 92,000 or so distinct CDR3 sequences; roughly 56% of them were singletons. The top ten clones comprise roughly a quarter of the sample. The sequenced sample was blood. All receptors come from a woman aged 40 to 50 with Graves' hyperthyroidism.

This clonotype showed up just once. The V and J genes are TRBV2 and TRBJ1-1; D uncertain. The germline V gene encodes CDR1 SNHLY and CDR2 FYNNEI. Trimming removed 10 bases from V and 0 bases from J, with 9 bases in between. The CDR3 extends over 12 amino acids. CDR3 nucleotide sequence: TGTGCCACGGAGAGGATGAACACTGAAGCTTTCTTT. Its translation is CATERMNTEAFF.

This sequence joins TRBV29-1 and TRBJ2-5; 10 positions agree with TRBD1. V lost 1 base and J lost 1; bases outside the gene matches: 0. The germline CDR1 and CDR2 sequences are SQVTM and ANQGSEA. The CDR3 has 14 residues. CDR3 DNA sequence: TGCAGCGTTGAAGGGGACAGGGGCCAAGAGACCCAGTACTTC. It codes for CSVEGDRGQETQYF.

This clonotype was counted at least ten times. This chain joins TRBV2 and TRBJ2-2, with 12 bases matching TRBD2. The V gene end was trimmed by 2 bases and the J gene end by 6 bases; junction bases not matched to a gene: 7. The CDR3 spans 17 residues. From germline, CDR1 is SNHLY and CDR2 FYNNEI. The CDR3 coding sequence is TGTGCCAGCAGTGAACGACTAGCGGGAGTCTCCGCCGGGGAGCTGTTTTTT. Translated, it gives CASSERLAGVSAGELFF. The full variable domain, with the rest looked up from reference TRBV2 and TRBJ2-2, is EPEVTQTPSHQVTQMGQEVILRCVPISNHLYFYWYRQILGQKVEFLVSFYNNEISEKSEIFDDQFSVERPDGSNFTLKIRSTKLEDSAMYFCASSERLAGVSAGELFFGEGSRLTVL.

This clonotype was detected a few times. This sequence joins TRBV3-1 and TRBJ2-7; 8 nucleotides agree with TRBD2. Germline CDR1 LGHDT, CDR2 YNNKEL (reference sequence). This CDR3 spans 16 amino acids. The ends lost 2 bases at V and 4 bases at J; junction bases unmatched: 10. CDR3 in DNA: TGTGCCAGCAGCCAACGGGGCGGGAGGACCGGATACGAGCAGTACTTC. It is translated as CASSQRGGRTGYEQYF.